The clone carrying this T cell receptor beta chain was recorded once. This sample is part of a study of blood T cell repertoires in COVID-19. For the study at large: Acute and convalescent COVID-19 samples came from the United States, Italy and Spain. T cells, B-cell-depleted T cells, or PBMCs supplied cDNA or gDNA.

This CDR3 contains 18 residues. With 0 bases clipped from V and 3 bases from J, the junction kept 10 bases outside the gene matches. Germline V CDR1 and CDR2: LNHDA, SQIVND (reference sequence). Original processing notes: By means of reference gene primer amplification, nucleated cell counts were estimated. The protocol was immunoSEQ multiplex PCR, while the TCRdb copy is restricted to in-frame clones and leaves out a portion. D and trimming come from the DNA, and the V and J calls and clone size come from that table. Of roughly 60,000 clones listed, approximately 91% are singletons. The sequenced sample was peripheral blood. The clonotype originates from a man aged 45 to 65 with active COVID-19. The chain joins TRBV19 to TRBJ2-4; 8 bases fit TRBD1. The CDR3, as DNA: TGTGCCAGTAGTATAGACTTTGAGGGGGACAGGAACAAAAACATTCAGTACTTC. Its translation: CASSIDFEGDRNKNIQYF.